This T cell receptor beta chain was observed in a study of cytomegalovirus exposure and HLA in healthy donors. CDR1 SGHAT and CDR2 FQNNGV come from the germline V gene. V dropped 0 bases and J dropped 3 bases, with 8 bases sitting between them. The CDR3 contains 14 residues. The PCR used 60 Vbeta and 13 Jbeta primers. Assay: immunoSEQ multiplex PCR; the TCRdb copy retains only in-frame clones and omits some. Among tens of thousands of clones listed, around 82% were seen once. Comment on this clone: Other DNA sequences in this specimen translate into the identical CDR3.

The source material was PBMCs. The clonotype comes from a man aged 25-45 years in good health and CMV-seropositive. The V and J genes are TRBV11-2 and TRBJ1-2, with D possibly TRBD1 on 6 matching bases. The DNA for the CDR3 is TGTGCCAGCAGCTTAGAACCAGGGGACTATGGCTACACCTTC. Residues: CASSLEPGDYGYTF.